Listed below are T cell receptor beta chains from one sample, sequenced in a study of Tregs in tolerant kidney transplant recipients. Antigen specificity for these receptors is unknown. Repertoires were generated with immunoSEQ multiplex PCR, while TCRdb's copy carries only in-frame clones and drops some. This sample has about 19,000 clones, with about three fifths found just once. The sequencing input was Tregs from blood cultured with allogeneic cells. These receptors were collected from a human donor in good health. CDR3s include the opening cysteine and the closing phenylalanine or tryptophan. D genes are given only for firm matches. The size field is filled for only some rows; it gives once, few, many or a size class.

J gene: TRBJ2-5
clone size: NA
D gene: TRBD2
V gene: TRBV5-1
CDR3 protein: CASSLLTSGSGTQYF
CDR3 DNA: TGCGCCAGCAGCCTCCTGACTAGCGGGAGTGGGACCCAGTACTTC

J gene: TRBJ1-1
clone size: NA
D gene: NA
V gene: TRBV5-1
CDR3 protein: CASSPWTGAMNTEAFF
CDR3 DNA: TGCGCCAGCAGCCCCTGGACGGGGGCGATGAACACTGAAGCTTTCTTT

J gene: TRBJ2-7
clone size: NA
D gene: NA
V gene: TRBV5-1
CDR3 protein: CASSGRKMGGIPYEQYF
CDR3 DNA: TGCGCCAGCAGCGGGCGGAAGATGGGGGGCATTCCTTACGAGCAGTACTTC

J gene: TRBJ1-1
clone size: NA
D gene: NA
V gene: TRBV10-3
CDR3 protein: CAISKGGGDTEAFF
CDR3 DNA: TGTGCCATCAGCAAGGGGGGTGGGGACACTGAAGCTTTCTTT

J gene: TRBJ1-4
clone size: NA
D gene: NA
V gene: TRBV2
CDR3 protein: CASSDRSQLFF
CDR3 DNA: TGTGCCAGCAGTGATCGCAGTCAACTGTTTTTT

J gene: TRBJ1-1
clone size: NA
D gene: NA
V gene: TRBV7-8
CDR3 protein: CASSLFQNTEAFF
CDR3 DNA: TGTGCCAGCAGCTTGTTCCAGAATACTGAAGCTTTCTTT

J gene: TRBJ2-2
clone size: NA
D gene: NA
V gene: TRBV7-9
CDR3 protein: CASSLILVNTGELFF
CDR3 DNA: TGTGCCAGCAGCTTAATCTTAGTGAACACCGGGGAGCTGTTTTTT

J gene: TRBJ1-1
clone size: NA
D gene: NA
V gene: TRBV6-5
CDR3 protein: CASSYSTLGQGNEAFF
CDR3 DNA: TGTGCCAGCAGTTACTCGACCCTAGGGCAGGGGAATGAAGCTTTCTTT

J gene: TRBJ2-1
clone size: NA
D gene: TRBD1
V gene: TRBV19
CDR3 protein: CASRGQGGNEQFF
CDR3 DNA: TGTGCCAGTAGGGGACAGGGGGGAAATGAGCAGTTCTTC

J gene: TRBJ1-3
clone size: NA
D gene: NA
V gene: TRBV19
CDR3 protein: CASMWAFSGNTIYF
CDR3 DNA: TGTGCCAGTATGTGGGCCTTCTCTGGAAACACCATATATTTT

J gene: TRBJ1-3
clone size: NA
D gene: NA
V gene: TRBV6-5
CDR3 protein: CASSYSGGHSGNTIYF
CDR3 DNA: TGTGCCAGCAGTTACTCGGGGGGGCACTCTGGAAACACCATATATTTT

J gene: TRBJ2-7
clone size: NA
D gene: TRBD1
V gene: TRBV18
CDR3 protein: CASSLQGALDEQYF
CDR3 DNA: TGTGCCAGCTCACTACAGGGGGCTCTAGACGAGCAGTACTTC

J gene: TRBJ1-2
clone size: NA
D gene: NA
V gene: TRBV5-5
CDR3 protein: CASSITSVYYGYTF
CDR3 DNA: TGTGCCAGCAGCATCACAAGTGTGTACTATGGCTACACCTTC

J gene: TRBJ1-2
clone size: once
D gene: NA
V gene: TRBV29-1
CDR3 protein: CSVDGTFYGYTF
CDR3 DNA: TGCAGCGTTGATGGGACGTTCTATGGCTACACCTTC

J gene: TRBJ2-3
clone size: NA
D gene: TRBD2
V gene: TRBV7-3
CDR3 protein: CASSSPGGGTPDTQYF
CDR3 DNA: TGTGCCAGCAGCTCTCCCGGCGGGGGGACCCCAGATACGCAGTATTTT

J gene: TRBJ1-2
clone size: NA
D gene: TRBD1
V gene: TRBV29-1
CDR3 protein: CSVGGGGNGYTF
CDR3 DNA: TGCAGCGTTGGAGGAGGGGGCAACGGCTACACCTTC

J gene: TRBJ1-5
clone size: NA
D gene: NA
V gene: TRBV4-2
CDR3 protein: CASSQDGLLNQPQHF
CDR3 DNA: TGTGCCAGCAGCCAAGATGGGCTACTCAATCAGCCCCAGCATTTT

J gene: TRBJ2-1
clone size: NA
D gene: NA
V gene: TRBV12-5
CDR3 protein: CASGLRVAPTYNEQFF
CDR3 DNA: TGTGCTAGTGGTTTGAGGGTGGCTCCCACCTACAATGAGCAGTTCTTC

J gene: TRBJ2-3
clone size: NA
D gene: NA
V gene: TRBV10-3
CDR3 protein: CAISGGPPSTDTQYF
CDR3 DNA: TGTGCCATCAGTGGTGGCCCCCCGTCGACAGATACGCAGTATTTT

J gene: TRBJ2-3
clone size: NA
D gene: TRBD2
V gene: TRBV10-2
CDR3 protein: CASRLAGTDTQYF
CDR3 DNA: TGCGCCAGCAGACTAGCGGGGACAGATACGCAGTATTTT